A single T cell receptor beta chain is shown here with its context. Its cognate antigen is unknown. Sequencing used immunoSEQ multiplex PCR; TCRdb keeps in-frame clones, though not all of them. The sample carries about 110,000 clones, about 89% recorded once. These data originate in a study of T cell responses to AZD1222 COVID-19 vaccine. Timing groups of about 4 and about 12 weeks for second doses were pooled. Study-wide points: Along spike, vaccine-associated CD4 TCRs were found throughout, with dominance at 160-218 and 743-854. White British ancestry dominated among donors, who included more females, and clonal diversity was possibly underestimated. Reportedly, nearly half the spike-specific TCRs target unmutated variant regions.

The V and J ends lost 4 bases and 9 bases respectively, with 15 bases between them. Germline V gene sequence: CDR1 MGHRA, CDR2 YSYEKL. CDR3 length equals 13 residues. The receptor was derived from an adult who received the AZD1222 COVID-19 vaccine. This specimen consisted of peripheral blood, obtained 28 days after the second AZD1222 dose. The V call is TRBV4-1, the J call TRBJ1-2, with D maybe TRBD1 (6 bases). The CDR3 region is CASSPSGGVSYTF. The CDR3 nucleotides are TGCGCCAGCAGCCCCTCGGGGGGCGTTAGCTACACCTTC.